One sample yielded the 21 T cell receptor beta chains listed below, sequenced in a study of shared clonotypes between healthy human individuals. Profiled with immunoSEQ multiplex PCR; TCRdb holds only in-frame clones, not every one. This sample has 1,400,000 or so clones, with approximately 98.5% found just once. The sample taken for sequencing was naive CD4+ T cells sorted from blood. As for subset: CD45RA+ positively selected. These receptors were collected from a man aged 25-45 years in good health.

The chain couples TRBV7-2 to TRBJ2-2; D unresolved. Germline CDR1 reads SGHTA; CDR2 reads FQGNSA. The CDR3 spans 12 residues. V shed 7 bases and J shed 7 bases, with 10 bases lying between them. In nucleotides, the CDR3 is TGTGCCAGCAACCACCCTAGCGGGGAGCTGTTTTTT. Its translation: CASNHPSGELFF.

This chain joins TRBV18 and TRBJ2-7; D remains ambiguous. The CDR3 is 13 residues long. V lost 2 bases and J lost 5, with 10 bases in between. Germline-derived CDR1 and CDR2 are KGHSH and LQKENI. The CDR3 spells CASSPRKENEQYF. DNA for the CDR3: TGTGCCAGCTCACCAAGGAAAGAAAACGAGCAGTACTTC.

The chain combines TRBV10-3 with TRBJ2-7, with 7 bases lining up with TRBD1. Germline CDR1 ENHRY, CDR2 SYGVKD. V gave up 6 bases and J gave up 1 base; unmatched junction bases: 9. This CDR3 contains 15 residues. The CDR3 spells CAIRSGTVNSYEQYF. The CDR3, as DNA: TGTGCCATCAGATCCGGGACAGTGAATTCCTACGAGCAGTACTTC.

CDR3 sequence (DNA): TGTGCCAGCAGCGCCACGGGGGTCGGAGATACGCAGTATTTT. Translating it yields CASSATGVGDTQYF. The chain has TRBV9 and TRBJ2-3; TRBD2 is a possible D gene (6 bases). With 3 bases removed from V and 5 bases from J, the gap between germline ends came to 13 bases. The CDR3 runs to 14 residues. Germline CDR1 is SGDLS and CDR2 is YYNGEE.

The rearrangement uses TRBV19 and TRBJ1-1; D is undetermined. Germline CDR1 and CDR2: LNHDA and SQIVND (reference sequence). This CDR3 comprises 13 residues. V was trimmed by 4 bases and J by 0 bases, leaving 6 bases between them. The CDR3 region is CASSTKMNTEAFF. The CDR3 DNA reads as TGTGCCAGTAGTACTAAGATGAACACTGAAGCTTTCTTT.

Note on this clone: The sample has other DNA sequences that encode this CDR3 too. The V gene is TRBV5-1, the J gene TRBJ2-7; a possible D gene is TRBD2 (5 bases). Trimming removed 1 base from V and 3 bases from J, with 5 bases in between. The CDR3 is 12 residues long. Per the germline V gene, CDR1 is SGHRS and CDR2 is YFSETQ. The CDR3 sequence: CASSLSGYEQYF. The CDR3 DNA reads TGCGCCAGCAGCTTGAGCGGCTACGAGCAGTACTTC.

The chain uses TRBV14 and TRBJ2-3; D may be TRBD1 (5 bases). This CDR3 is 16 amino acids long. Per the germline V gene, CDR1 is SGHDN and CDR2 is FVKESK. Trimming shortened V by 0 bases and J by 4 bases, and 14 bases separated the two germline ends. The CDR3 here is CASSQDYGLGADTQYF. The DNA of the CDR3 is TGTGCCAGCAGCCAAGATTATGGTTTAGGGGCAGATACGCAGTATTTT.

Here the CDR3 reads CASSKRAGGDEQYF. CDR3 nucleotides: TGTGCCAGCAGCAAAAGGGCGGGAGGGGACGAGCAGTACTTC. The V gene is TRBV14, the J gene TRBJ2-7, with 9 bases lining up with TRBD2. Trimming took 5 bases from V and 5 from J; bases not matched to a gene: 7. The CDR3 runs to 14 residues. CDR1 is SGHDN and CDR2 is FVKESK in the germline V gene.

As to this clone: Other DNA sequences in this sample translate to the same CDR3. The V call is TRBV18, the J call TRBJ1-1, with 8 bases matching TRBD1. CDR3 size: 14 residues. The V and J ends lost 3 bases and 1 base, in that order; junction bases with no gene match: 1. Germline V gene data show CDR1 as KGHSH and CDR2 as LQKENI. The CDR3 spells CASSPDRGNTEAFF. CDR3 DNA sequence: TGTGCCAGCTCACCCGACAGGGGGAACACTGAAGCTTTCTTT.

The rearrangement links TRBV7-2 to TRBJ1-4; D uncertain. The germline CDR1 and CDR2 sequences are SGHTA and FQGNSA. The V and J ends lost 2 bases and 5 bases respectively, with 12 bases between them. The CDR3 runs to 15 residues. CDR3 nucleotide sequence: TGTGCCAGCAGCTTATTGTCAACCGGAAATGAAAAACTGTTTTTT. As protein: CASSLLSTGNEKLFF.

The V gene is TRBV4-3, the J gene TRBJ2-1; D is perhaps TRBD2 (5 bases). Germline-derived CDR1 and CDR2 are LGHNA and YSLEER. Trimming took 1 base from V and 4 from J, leaving 11 bases between them. The CDR3 is 15 residues long. The CDR3, as DNA: TGCGCCAGCAGCCAAGGAGGGAGAGGTTACAATGAGCAGTTCTTC. As protein: CASSQGGRGYNEQFF.

The gene calls are TRBV6-5 and TRBJ2-2, with no clear D. Trimming shortened V by 9 bases and J by 0 bases, and 11 bases separated the two germline ends. The CDR3 loop spans 14 amino acids. Germline V gene sequence: CDR1 MNHEY, CDR2 SVGAGI. CDR3 bases: TGTGCCAGTAACAGCCGTTCGAACACCGGGGAGCTGTTTTTT. Translated, it gives CASNSRSNTGELFF.

The J gene is TRBJ1-5, the V gene TRBV6-5, with TRBD1 matching 8 bases. The CDR3 spans 13 residues. The junction had 4 bases not matched to a gene; V was cut back by 5 bases and J by 7 bases. Per the germline V gene, CDR1 is MNHEY and CDR2 is SVGAGI. The CDR3 region has the DNA TGTGCCAGCAGTGGCCGGGACAGGCAGCCCCAGCATTTT. As protein: CASSGRDRQPQHF.

This clone appeared a single time. The chain recombines TRBV6-1 with TRBJ2-5; D unresolved. Germline-derived CDR1 and CDR2 are MNHNS and SASEGT. The CDR3 extends over 12 amino acids. The V end was cut by 6 bases, the J end by 4 bases, with 9 bases between. The CDR3, as DNA: TGTGCCAGCAGACCCCTGAGAGAGACCCAGTACTTC. It yields the protein CASRPLRETQYF.

The chain carries TRBV4-1 and TRBJ1-5, with 7 bases identical to TRBD1. Germline CDR1 and CDR2: MGHRA and YSYEKL. V trimming: 1 base; J trimming: 7 bases; junction bases outside the gene matches: 7. The CDR3 covers 15 residues. The CDR3 sequence is CASSQVRQGVQPQHF. In nucleotides, the CDR3 is TGCGCCAGCAGCCAAGTTCGACAGGGAGTACAGCCCCAGCATTTT.

The rearrangement joins TRBV2 to TRBJ2-1, with 13 bases fitting TRBD2. Germline assignment: CDR1 SNHLY and CDR2 FYNNEI. The CDR3 consists of 14 residues. V lost 8 bases, J lost 8 bases, and 6 bases stayed unmatched. CDR3 sequence (DNA): TGTGCCAGCCAGGGGGGACTAGCGGGATATGAGCAGTTCTTC. Its translation: CASQGGLAGYEQFF.

This sequence joins TRBV27 and TRBJ2-1, with 9 bases that match TRBD2. V was pared by 7 bases and J by 8 bases, with 12 bases of the junction left unmatched. Germline loops: CDR1 MNHEY, CDR2 SMNVEV (reference sequence). CDR3 length: 15 residues. CDR3 bases: TGTGCCAGCAACCCGGAAGGACTAGCGAGCCATGAGCAGTTCTTC. It translates to CASNPEGLASHEQFF.

J is TRBJ1-1 and V is TRBV29-1, with TRBD1 as a possible D gene (5 bases). CDR3 size: 13 residues. Germline V gives CDR1 SQVTM, CDR2 ANQGSEA. With 3 bases removed from V and 11 bases from J, the gap between germline ends came to 19 bases. CDR3: CSVEKRGPKTAFF. The DNA for the CDR3 is TGCAGCGTTGAGAAAAGGGGCCCTAAGACGGCTTTCTTT.

This clone was recorded only once. Written as DNA, the CDR3 is TGTGCCAGTCAGGGTGGTACTGAAGCTTTCTTT. Encoded protein: CASQGGTEAFF. The rearrangement joins TRBV7-9 to TRBJ1-1; the D gene is possibly TRBD1 (5 bases). CDR1 is SEHNR and CDR2 is FQNEAQ in the germline V gene (reference sequence). The CDR3 has 11 amino acids. Trimming removed 9 bases at V and 5 bases at J, with 10 bases between.

A note on this clone: Other DNA variants within this sample encode the same CDR3. The chain has TRBV6-5 and TRBJ1-2; D not resolved. CDR3 length: 12 amino acids. The V gene's germline CDR1 is MNHEY and CDR2 SVGAGI. The germline V and J ends were trimmed by 0 bases and 8 bases, with 7 bases remaining between them. CDR3 in DNA: TGTGCCAGCAGTTACTCCTGGGGAGGCTACACCTTC. It yields the protein CASSYSWGGYTF.

CDR3 region: CASSLDPGSSREKLFF. The CDR3 DNA reads as TGCGCCAGCAGCTTGGACCCGGGTTCCTCCCGGGAAAAACTGTTTTTT. The genes are TRBV5-1 and TRBJ1-4; D gene ambiguous. CDR1 SGHRS and CDR2 YFSETQ come from the germline V gene. The CDR3 length is 16 residues. The V and J ends lost 0 bases and 8 bases respectively, with 17 bases between them.